The 28 T cell receptor beta chains below were found in one sample sequenced in a study of vaccination effects on CD4 cells after COVID-19. Scientists isolated CD4+ T cells after a roughly 10-day culture period ended. Either the BNT162b2 or mRNA-1273 vaccine was given to participants in two doses. Their specific antigens are unknown. Sequencing used immunoSEQ multiplex PCR; TCRdb keeps in-frame clones, though not all of them. The table lists some 60,000 clones, around 84% of them singletons. The starting material was CD4+ T cells from PBMCs cultured without peptide, obtained after COVID-19 vaccination. Receptor source: a human donor who received a COVID-19 vaccine.

This rearrangement joins TRBV29-1 to TRBJ1-4; D is undetermined. The germline V gene encodes CDR1 SQVTM and CDR2 ANQGSEA. V lost 5 bases and J lost 4, with 11 bases in between. The CDR3 is 13 residues long. The CDR3 nucleotides read TGCAGCGTTAAACGGACGGATAATGAAAAACTGTTTTTT. Its translation is CSVKRTDNEKLFF. The complete variable domain, with remaining parts taken from reference TRBV29-1 and TRBJ1-4, reads SAVISQKPSRDICQRGTSLTIQCQVDSQVTMMFWYRQQPGQSLTLIATANQGSEATYESGFVIDKFPISRPNLTFSTLTVSNMSPEDSSIYLCSVKRTDNEKLFFGSGTQLSVL.

V usage is TRBV19 and J usage is TRBJ1-5; 7 bases agree with TRBD1. V dropped 5 bases and J dropped 7; count of bases not matched to a gene: 5. The CDR3 extends over 13 amino acids. Germline CDR1 reads LNHDA; CDR2 reads SQIVND (reference sequence). CDR3 in amino acids: CASSWTGGQPQHF. The DNA for the CDR3 is TGTGCCAGTAGTTGGACAGGAGGCCAGCCCCAGCATTTT.

This chain uses TRBV6-6 with TRBJ2-1; 14 positions agree with TRBD2. Trimming removed 6 bases from V and 8 bases from J; junction bases left unmatched: 3. Germline V gene data show CDR1 as MNHNY and CDR2 as SVGAGI (reference sequence). The CDR3 loop spans 14 amino acids. The CDR3 nucleotides are TGTGCCAGCAGCCGACTAGCGGGAGGGTATGAGCAGTTCTTC. This encodes CASSRLAGGYEQFF.

The chain joins TRBV6-2 or TRBV6-3 to TRBJ2-1; D is possibly TRBD2 (7 bases). V was cut by 6 bases and J by 6 bases, with 18 bases left in between. Germline-derived CDR1 and CDR2 are MNHEY and SVGEGT. The CDR3 totals 15 residues. Here the CDR3 reads CASSSLGGRVNEQFF. In nucleotides, the CDR3 is TGTGCCAGCAGCTCACTCGGGGGGCGTGTCAATGAGCAGTTCTTC.

The rearrangement links TRBV5-1 to TRBJ2-5; 8 bases fit TRBD1. Germline V gene sequence: CDR1 SGHRS, CDR2 YFSETQ. V dropped 0 bases and J dropped 0; count of bases not matched to a gene: 1. This CDR3 contains 15 residues. The DNA of the CDR3 is TGCGCCAGCAGCTTGGAGGGACAGGACCAAGAGACCCAGTACTTC. Amino acids: CASSLEGQDQETQYF.

The chain couples TRBV6-5 to TRBJ1-1; no firm D call. Trimming removed 2 bases from V and 1 base from J, with 11 bases in between. This CDR3 comprises 15 residues. The germline V gene encodes CDR1 MNHEY and CDR2 SVGAGI. CDR3 loop: CASSYTWETNTEAFF. The CDR3, as DNA: TGTGCCAGCAGTTACACGTGGGAGACGAACACTGAAGCTTTCTTT.

V gene TRBV5-1 combines with J gene TRBJ2-7; maybe TRBD1 (5 bases). Trimming shortened V by 3 bases and J by 0 bases, and 10 bases separated the two germline ends. CDR3 length equals 14 residues. Germline V lookup: CDR1 SGHRS, CDR2 YFSETQ. The CDR3 here is CASSSDTNSYEQYF. CDR3 nucleotides: TGCGCCAGCAGCTCGGACACCAACTCCTACGAGCAGTACTTC.

The chain uses TRBV2 and TRBJ1-6; 7 nucleotides agree with TRBD1. This CDR3 region has 15 residues. V gave up 7 bases and J gave up 10 bases; unmatched junction bases: 13. The germline V gene encodes CDR1 SNHLY and CDR2 FYNNEI. This chain's CDR3 is CASTSYRQGWSPLHF. The CDR3 DNA is TGTGCCAGCACCTCTTATCGACAGGGATGGTCACCCCTCCACTTT.

In its sample, this clone was seen once. The chain joins TRBV3-1 (or the pseudogene TRBV3-2) to TRBJ1-1; 7 bases fit TRBD1. In germline, CDR1 is LGHDT, CDR2 YNNKEL (reference sequence). The CDR3 is 14 amino acids. J was trimmed by 4 bases and V by 4 bases; bases with no gene match: 6. CDR3 region: CASSLSYRGTEAFF. The CDR3 nucleotides read TGTGCCAGCAGCCTCTCATACAGGGGCACTGAAGCTTTCTTT.

This chain joins TRBV9 and TRBJ1-4; 7 bases map to TRBD1. Germline V gene lookup returns CDR1 SGDLS and CDR2 YYNGEE. The V gene end was trimmed by 8 bases and the J gene end by 4 bases; junction bases not matched to a gene: 11. CDR3 length: 15 amino acids. The CDR3, as DNA: TGTGCCAGGAACGATGACAGGGATTTTAATGAAAAACTGTTTTTT. Protein sequence: CARNDDRDFNEKLFF.

This clone was seen a single time. The genes are TRBV5-1 and TRBJ1-1; D not certain. The CDR3 totals 13 residues. The V end lost 4 bases, the J end lost 3 bases, and 10 bases lay between the germline ends. From germline, CDR1 is SGHRS and CDR2 YFSETQ. This CDR3 is CASSPREDTEAFF. In DNA, the CDR3 is TGCGCCAGCAGCCCCCGGGAGGACACTGAAGCTTTCTTT. Complete variable domain (other parts from reference TRBV5-1 and TRBJ1-1): KAGVTQTPRYLIKTRGQQVTLSCSPISGHRSVSWYQQTPGQGLQFLFEYFSETQRNKGNFPGRFSGRQFSNSRSEMNVSTLELGDSALYLCASSPREDTEAFFGQGTRLTVV.

The chain is built from TRBV6-5 and TRBJ1-5, with D possibly TRBD1 on 6 matching bases. The CDR3 has 14 residues. Germline CDR1 reads MNHEY; CDR2 reads SVGAGI. Trimming took 6 bases from V and 5 from J, leaving 14 bases between them. The CDR3 nucleotides read TGTGCCAGCAGCGGACAGAGCCCCTATCAGCCCCAGCATTTT. Its protein is CASSGQSPYQPQHF.

The chain recombines TRBV5-5 with TRBJ1-5; D is undetermined. V was pared by 2 bases and J by 0 bases, with 6 bases between. The germline CDR1 and CDR2 sequences are SGHKS and YYEKEE (reference sequence). There are 14 residues in the CDR3. CDR3 DNA sequence: TGTGCCAGCAGCTTTAGTTATAGCAATCAGCCCCAGCATTTT. It translates to CASSFSYSNQPQHF.

The chain couples TRBV5-1 to TRBJ2-1; 11 positions match TRBD2. The germline gives CDR1 SGHRS, CDR2 YFSETQ. The CDR3 extends over 15 amino acids. Trimming took 6 bases from V and 6 from J; bases not matched to a gene: 8. This chain's CDR3 is CASTPSGRQSNEQFF. In DNA form, the CDR3 reads TGCGCCAGCACCCCTAGCGGGAGGCAAAGCAATGAGCAGTTCTTC.

The genes are TRBV7-2 and TRBJ2-3; D is perhaps TRBD2 (6 bases). The CDR3 extends over 16 amino acids. Germline CDR1 reads SGHTA; CDR2 reads FQGNSA. V dropped 3 bases and J dropped 0 bases, with 13 bases sitting between them. The DNA of the CDR3 is TGTGCCAGCAGCTTGAGAGGACTACCTAGCACAGATACGCAGTATTTT. Its translation: CASSLRGLPSTDTQYF.

The chain joins TRBV11-2 to TRBJ1-1; D might be TRBD1 (6 bases). The V gene lost 1 base and the J gene lost 3 bases, with 18 bases spanning the gap. This CDR3 comprises 17 residues. Germline CDR1 SGHAT, CDR2 FQNNGV. CDR3 nucleotide sequence: TGTGCCAGCAGCTTAGTGCGGGGGGGCAGGGCGGACACTGAAGCTTTCTTT. Translation gives CASSLVRGGRADTEAFF.

J is TRBJ2-7 and V is TRBV3-1 (or the pseudogene TRBV3-2); no reliable D call. Trimming cost V 1 base and J 6 bases, with 7 bases left between them. This CDR3 has 12 amino acids. Germline V gene lookup returns CDR1 LGHDT and CDR2 YNNKEL (reference sequence). CDR3 coding DNA: TGTGCCAGCAGCCAAGGGCCCTCCGAGCAGTACTTC. This sequence encodes CASSQGPSEQYF.

This clone was recorded only once. The rearrangement joins TRBV19 to TRBJ2-2; D perhaps matches TRBD1 (6 bases). The germline V and J ends were trimmed by 4 bases and 6 bases, with 12 bases remaining between them. This CDR3 has 14 amino acids. CDR1 LNHDA and CDR2 SQIVND come from the germline V gene (reference sequence). CDR3 sequence reads: CASSRGLGAGELFF. As DNA, the CDR3 is TGTGCCAGTAGTAGGGGGCTAGGGGCCGGGGAGCTGTTTTTT.

The gene calls are TRBV6-2 or TRBV6-3 and TRBJ1-2; 7 bases map to TRBD1. CDR1 and CDR2 from the germline V gene are MNHEY and SVGEGT. The CDR3 has 15 residues. V lost 6 bases, J lost 2 bases, and 9 bases stayed unmatched. CDR3 in DNA: TGTGCCAGCAGCCTGGCCTACAGGGGCAACTATGGCTACACCTTC. Translating it yields CASSLAYRGNYGYTF.

This clone was found once. The J gene is TRBJ2-7, the V gene TRBV28; D possibly corresponds to TRBD1 (6 bases). The ends were cut back, 7 bases at V and 0 bases at J, with 13 bases in the middle. CDR3 length: 14 amino acids. The germline gives CDR1 MDHEN, CDR2 SYDVKM. This CDR3 is CASKTGTFSYEQYF. CDR3 bases: TGTGCCAGCAAGACCGGGACATTCTCCTACGAGCAGTACTTC.

This sequence joins TRBV11-1 and TRBJ1-1; D perhaps matches TRBD1 (5 bases). Germline CDR1 reads SGHAT; CDR2 reads FQDESV (reference sequence). This CDR3 is 13 amino acids long. With 3 bases removed from V and 5 bases from J, the gap between germline ends came to 10 bases. The CDR3 loop reads CASSFRRGTEAFF. The DNA of the CDR3 is TGTGCCAGCAGCTTCCGTCGGGGGACTGAAGCTTTCTTT.

The V gene is TRBV6-6, the J gene TRBJ2-2; D possibly corresponds to TRBD1 (5 bases). V dropped 6 bases and J dropped 7 bases, with 12 bases sitting between them. Germline assignment: CDR1 MNHNY and CDR2 SVGAGI (reference sequence). CDR3 length equals 13 residues. Here the CDR3 DNA reads TGTGCCAGCAGAGAAGGGGCCGTCGGGGAGCTGTTTTTT. Translation gives CASREGAVGELFF.

This chain links TRBV2 with TRBJ1-3, with 9 nucleotides matching TRBD1. Germline loops: CDR1 SNHLY, CDR2 FYNNEI. This CDR3 has 14 amino acids. The trim removed 8 bases at V and 7 bases at J, leaving 9 bases unmatched. Here the CDR3 reads CASWNQDRGNTIYF. In DNA form, the CDR3 reads TGTGCCAGCTGGAATCAGGACAGGGGTAACACCATATATTTT.

This chain uses TRBV28 with TRBJ2-7; D uncertain. This CDR3 comprises 13 residues. Trimming took off 6 bases at V and 0 bases at J, with 9 bases between the two ends. Looked up from germline, CDR1 is MDHEN and CDR2 is SYDVKM. CDR3 coding DNA: TGTGCCAGCAGGCAGGCCCTCTCCTACGAGCAGTACTTC. Its translation: CASRQALSYEQYF.

The chain uses TRBV18 and TRBJ2-5; 9 bases match TRBD1. The junction had 6 bases not matched to a gene; V was cut back by 3 bases and J by 4 bases. The CDR3 consists of 15 residues. CDR1 is KGHSH and CDR2 is LQKENI in the germline V gene. The CDR3: CASSPKQGARETQYF. The CDR3 coding sequence is TGTGCCAGCTCACCCAAACAGGGGGCTCGAGAGACCCAGTACTTC.

The chain joins TRBV7-2 to TRBJ2-5, with D tentatively TRBD1 (5 bases). Germline CDR1 is SGHTA and CDR2 is FQGNSA. The CDR3 loop spans 17 amino acids. The V end was cut by 0 bases, the J end by 6 bases, with 20 bases between. This chain's CDR3 is CASSLAPKGLGVKTQYF. DNA for the CDR3: TGTGCCAGCAGCTTAGCGCCTAAAGGGCTAGGGGTAAAGACCCAGTACTTC.

In this sample, this clone turned up a few times. The chain combines TRBV5-4 with TRBJ2-5, with D tentatively TRBD1 (5 bases). V was pared by 0 bases and J by 2 bases, with 14 bases between. CDR3 length equals 16 residues. Germline V gives CDR1 SGHNT, CDR2 YYREEE (reference sequence). The CDR3 sequence: CASSLAGAGLQETQYF. The CDR3, as DNA: TGTGCCAGCAGCTTGGCTGGGGCAGGTCTTCAAGAGACCCAGTACTTC.

The chain is built from TRBV6-5 and TRBJ1-5, with 7 bases fitting TRBD1. This CDR3 has 16 amino acids. CDR1 and CDR2 (germline): MNHEY, SVGAGI. With V trimmed by 0 bases and J by 6 bases, 8 bases remained unmatched. CDR3 in amino acids: CASSYSRGRGGQPQHF. In nucleotides, the CDR3 is TGTGCCAGCAGTTACTCGAGGGGGCGCGGGGGTCAGCCCCAGCATTTT.